The 19 T cell receptor beta chains in this list originate from one sample, sequenced in a study of identifying expanded T cells in peripheral blood. Only in-frame clones appear in the TCRdb table, and some are missing; sequencing was by immunoSEQ multiplex PCR. The sample lists 100,000 to 150,000 clones, 84% occurring once. Sequenced: blood. The receptors stem from a person aged 18-70 years in good health.

The V and J genes are TRBV5-6 and TRBJ2-3; no firm D call. CDR3 length equals 19 residues. CDR1 SGHDT and CDR2 YYEEEE come from the germline V gene. The V end was cut by 3 bases, the J end by 0 bases, with 23 bases between. The CDR3: CASSSLILPRSWSTDTQYF. The CDR3 DNA follows: TGTGCCAGCAGCTCATTAATACTACCCCGGAGCTGGAGCACAGATACGCAGTATTTT.

The chain uses TRBV7-8 and TRBJ1-1, with D possibly being TRBD1 (5 bases). Trimming cost V 5 bases and J 6 bases, with 25 bases left between them. Germline CDR1 is SGHVS and CDR2 is FQNEAQ. The CDR3 has 17 amino acids. Here the CDR3 DNA reads TGTGCCAGCAGCAACCGAGGGGCAGGTGGGGGGTACGCTGAAGCTTTCTTT. This translates into CASSNRGAGGGYAEAFF.

As DNA, the CDR3 is TGTGCCAGCAGTGGGATTTACACTGAAGCTTTCTTT. This codes for CASSGIYTEAFF. The chain carries TRBV6-1 and TRBJ1-1, with no clear D. Trimming took 4 bases from V and 3 from J, leaving 6 bases between them. The germline CDR1 and CDR2 sequences are MNHNS and SASEGT. The CDR3 covers 12 residues.

In this sample, this clone turned up once. This chain uses TRBV5-4 with TRBJ1-2, with 9 bases lining up with TRBD1. The V segment lost 4 bases and the J segment 12 bases; nucleotides outside the gene matches: 19. The CDR3 spans 16 residues. Germline CDR1 reads SGHNT; CDR2 reads YYREEE (reference sequence). CDR3 region: CASSALQGALRTEDTF. The CDR3 DNA follows: TGTGCCAGCAGCGCCCTACAGGGGGCGCTAAGGACTGAGGACACCTTC.

The J gene is TRBJ1-1, the V gene TRBV11-2; D is unresolved. In germline, CDR1 is SGHAT, CDR2 FQNNGV. V gave up 5 bases and J gave up 4 bases, with 17 bases separating them. The length of the CDR3 is 15 residues. CDR3 region: CASSPGGSIGTEAFF. The CDR3 region has the DNA TGTGCCAGCAGCCCAGGTGGGAGTATTGGCACTGAAGCTTTCTTT.

The chain joins TRBV27 to TRBJ2-2; D is perhaps TRBD1 (5 bases). Germline CDR1 MNHEY, CDR2 SMNVEV (reference sequence). V shed 5 bases and J shed 7 bases, with 11 bases lying between them. This CDR3 has 13 amino acids. The CDR3 DNA is TGTGCCAGCAGTACATGGGGCAGCGGGGAGCTGTTTTTT. It is translated as CASSTWGSGELFF.

The chain carries TRBV15 and TRBJ2-5; the match to TRBD1 covers 9 bases. The trim removed 5 bases at V and 3 bases at J, leaving 7 bases unmatched. Germline lookup yields CDR1 LNHNV and CDR2 YYDKDF (reference sequence). The CDR3 spans 15 residues. For the CDR3, the DNA is TGTGCCACCAGCGCCCGGGACAGGGACAAAGAGACCCAGTACTTC. Its protein product is CATSARDRDKETQYF.

The V call is TRBV7-2, the J call TRBJ1-6; tentatively, D is TRBD1 (5 bases). This CDR3 has 14 residues. Germline CDR1 and CDR2: SGHTA and FQGNSA. With 2 bases removed from V and 10 bases from J, the gap between germline ends came to 12 bases. The CDR3: CASSLRGQGSPLHF. CDR3 nucleotide sequence: TGTGCCAGCAGCTTACGGGGCCAGGGATCACCCCTCCACTTT.

The chain recombines TRBV18 with TRBJ1-6, with D unresolved. Deletions cut 5 bases from V and 0 bases from J, with 8 bases between. The CDR3 is 15 residues long. The V gene's germline CDR1 is KGHSH and CDR2 LQKENI. CDR3 amino acids: CASSVSSSYNSPLHF. The CDR3 nucleotides read TGTGCCAGCTCAGTATCGAGCTCCTATAATTCACCCCTCCACTTT.

The chain is built from TRBV7-7 and TRBJ2-7; 9 bases map to TRBD1. Per the germline V gene, CDR1 is SSHAT and CDR2 is FNYEAQ (reference sequence). The ends lost 3 bases at V and 4 bases at J; junction bases unmatched: 7. The CDR3 totals 15 residues. The CDR3 bases are TGTGCCAGCAGCTTGAGACAGGGGGTTAGTTACGAGCAGTACTTC. Its translation: CASSLRQGVSYEQYF.

The chain joins TRBV10-3 to TRBJ1-4, with 7 positions matching TRBD1. Trimming removed 2 bases from V and 0 bases from J; junction bases left unmatched: 0. Per the germline V gene, CDR1 is ENHRY and CDR2 is SYGVKD. This CDR3 comprises 15 residues. CDR3 loop: CAISEGQATNEKLFF. CDR3 DNA: TGTGCCATCAGTGAGGGACAGGCAACTAATGAAAAACTGTTTTTT.

This chain uses TRBV28 with TRBJ2-2; D uncertain. The germline CDR1 and CDR2 sequences are MDHEN and SYDVKM. The CDR3 consists of 17 residues. Trimming took 2 bases from V and 5 from J, leaving 18 bases between them. The CDR3 DNA follows: TGTGCCAGCAGTTTAGCGGCTGCCGAAGTCCTTACCGGGGAGCTGTTTTTT. Translation: CASSLAAAEVLTGELFF.

This clone has a single count. The chain uses TRBV15 and TRBJ2-1; D ambiguous. V was clipped by 1 base and J by 0 bases, with 13 bases between them. The CDR3 loop spans 17 amino acids. CDR1 and CDR2 (germline): LNHNV, YYDKDF (reference sequence). As DNA, the CDR3 is TGTGCCACCAGCAGAGGCCCGGAGCTCCTCTCCTACAATGAGCAGTTCTTC. Protein: CATSRGPELLSYNEQFF. The whole variable domain, remainder taken from reference TRBV15 and TRBJ2-1, is DAMVIQNPRYQVTQFGKPVTLSCSQTLNHNVMYWYQQKSSQAPKLLFHYYDKDFNNEADTPDNFQSRRPNTSFCFLDIRSPGLGDTAMYLCATSRGPELLSYNEQFFGPGTRLTVL.

This clone was seen a few times. This sequence joins TRBV14 and TRBJ1-6, with D tentatively TRBD1 (6 bases). Germline values: CDR1 SGHDN, CDR2 FVKESK. The V end was cut by 0 bases, the J end by 14 bases, with 14 bases between. There are 14 residues in the CDR3. The CDR3 DNA is TGTGCCAGCAGCCAAGATTGGTCGACAGGAACCCTCCACTTT. It is translated as CASSQDWSTGTLHF.

This clone is a singleton in its sample. The rearrangement uses TRBV2 and TRBJ1-4; weak D call: TRBD1 (5 bases). The CDR3 runs to 15 residues. The germline CDR1 and CDR2 sequences are SNHLY and FYNNEI. V lost 9 bases, J lost 4 bases, and 18 bases lay in between. The CDR3 loop reads CASTTTGPGNEKLFF. CDR3 bases: TGTGCCAGTACTACCACAGGCCCCGGTAATGAAAAACTGTTTTTT.

This clone was found a few times. The chain links TRBV19 to TRBJ2-5; unclear D gene. Trimming took off 3 bases at V and 3 bases at J, with 8 bases between the two ends. The germline V gene encodes CDR1 LNHDA and CDR2 SQIVND (reference sequence). This CDR3 is 13 amino acids long. CDR3: CASSMGTKETQYF. DNA of the CDR3: TGTGCCAGTAGTATGGGCACTAAAGAGACCCAGTACTTC.

This clone showed up just once. The same CDR3 is also encoded by other DNA sequences in this sample. The gene calls are TRBV6-5 and TRBJ2-1, with 11 bases identical to TRBD2. V lost 5 bases and J lost 4; bases outside the gene matches: 4. Germline CDR1 reads MNHEY; CDR2 reads SVGAGI. The length of the CDR3 is 15 residues. The CDR3, as DNA: TGTGCCAGCAGTCTAGCGGGGGGACCGTACAATGAGCAGTTCTTC. Amino acids: CASSLAGGPYNEQFF.

The chain recombines TRBV15 with TRBJ2-1, with 8 bases lining up with TRBD2. This CDR3 is built from 16 residues. V trimming: 3 bases; J trimming: 8 bases; junction bases outside the gene matches: 12. Germline CDR1 LNHNV, CDR2 YYDKDF (reference sequence). In DNA, the CDR3 is TGTGCCACCAGCAGGGGTTTAGCGGGGATGTTCCATGAGCAGTTCTTC. Amino acid sequence: CATSRGLAGMFHEQFF. Drawing the rest from reference TRBV15 and TRBJ2-1, the complete variable domain is DAMVIQNPRYQVTQFGKPVTLSCSQTLNHNVMYWYQQKSSQAPKLLFHYYDKDFNNEADTPDNFQSRRPNTSFCFLDIRSPGLGDTAMYLCATSRGLAGMFHEQFFGPGTRLTVL.

The V call is TRBV19, the J call TRBJ1-6; D not certain. Germline-derived CDR1 and CDR2 are LNHDA and SQIVND (reference sequence). V lost 3 bases and J lost 1, with 10 bases in between. The CDR3 has 16 amino acids. The CDR3 DNA sequence: TGTGCCAGTAGTATCCCAAGGGTTTCCTATAATTCACCCCTCCACTTT. Protein sequence: CASSIPRVSYNSPLHF.